This T cell receptor (beta chain) stems from a study of blood T cell repertoires in COVID-19. This clone was detected only once. The repertoire was sequenced with immunoSEQ multiplex PCR; TCRdb's copy has only in-frame clones and lacks some. Among approximately 250,000 clones listed, 92% were seen once. V shed 6 bases and J shed 1 base, with 6 bases lying between them. CDR1 is WNHNN and CDR2 is SYGVQD in the germline V gene (reference sequence). This CDR3 is built from 12 residues. The TCR was taken from a man aged 30 to 45 with COVID-19, enrolled during active disease. The sample was peripheral blood. The V and J genes are TRBV10-1 and TRBJ1-1; possibly TRBD1 for D (5 bases). The CDR3 DNA reads as TGCGCCAGCAGCGGGGGGAACACTGAAGCTTTCTTT. Amino acids: CASSGGNTEAFF.